A single sample gave rise to the 21 T cell receptor beta chains below, sequenced in a study of OX40 agonist ivuxolimab in advanced cancers. Clones were read by immunoSEQ multiplex PCR, and TCRdb kept only the in-frame ones, dropping some. The sample has some 37,000 clones, approximately 78% seen once. Sequencing used CD4+ or CD8+ T cells sorted from blood, obtained in a trial of the OX40 agonist ivuxolimab. Receptor source: an adult with an advanced solid tumor such as melanoma, head and neck, liver or kidney cancer.

This clone was recorded only once. This chain connects TRBV9 to TRBJ2-6; TRBD1 is a possible D gene (5 bases). The CDR3 contains 15 residues. Germline-derived CDR1 and CDR2 are SGDLS and YYNGEE. V was trimmed by 3 bases and J by 2 bases, leaving 9 bases between them. The CDR3, as DNA: TGTGCCAGCAGCGCCGTAGGGGCTGGGGCCAACGTCCTGACTTTC. Translating gives CASSAVGAGANVLTF. Looking up the rest from reference TRBV9 and TRBJ2-6 gives the full variable domain: DSGVTQTPKHLITATGQRVTLRCSPRSGDLSVYWYQQSLDQGLQFLIQYYNGEERAKGNILERFSAQQFPDLHSELNLSSLELGDSALYFCASSAVGAGANVLTFGAGSRLTVL.

The chain uses TRBV4-1 and TRBJ2-5; possible D gene TRBD1, 6 bases. CDR1 and CDR2 (germline): MGHRA, YSYEKL. The length of the CDR3 is 15 residues. V was pared by 4 bases and J by 5 bases, with 17 bases between. CDR3 sequence: CASSPLPGAEETQYF. The CDR3 bases are TGCGCCAGCAGCCCTCTCCCAGGGGCTGAGGAGACCCAGTACTTC.

This chain links TRBV29-1 with TRBJ1-4; 8 bases map to TRBD1. This CDR3 is 14 amino acids long. Germline lookup yields CDR1 SQVTM and CDR2 ANQGSEA. With 7 bases clipped from V and 5 bases from J, the junction kept 9 bases outside the gene matches. The CDR3 bases are TGCAGCGCTGTTGGGCAGGGGGCAAATGAAAAACTGTTTTTT. Translating it yields CSAVGQGANEKLFF.

The chain has TRBV19 and TRBJ2-7, with TRBD1 identical over 8 bases. V gave up 5 bases and J gave up 5 bases; unmatched junction bases: 11. The V gene's germline CDR1 is LNHDA and CDR2 SQIVND (reference sequence). The CDR3 is 15 residues long. The CDR3, as DNA: TGTGCCAGTAGTCTGTCCCGGGACAGGATCCACGAGCAGTACTTC. Protein: CASSLSRDRIHEQYF.

The chain combines TRBV6-1 with TRBJ2-1; TRBD1 might be the D (6 bases). Germline assignment: CDR1 MNHNS and CDR2 SASEGT. The V and J ends lost 4 bases and 4 bases respectively, with 11 bases between them. The length of the CDR3 is 14 residues. As DNA, the CDR3 is TGTGCCAGCAGTGCGAGGACAGTATACAATGAGCAGTTCTTC. Translating gives CASSARTVYNEQFF.

This clone turned up a few times. CDR3 amino acids: CASSRRVAGGTDTQYF. CDR3 DNA sequence: TGTGCCAGCAGCCGACGCGTAGCGGGAGGTACAGATACGCAGTATTTT. The chain employs TRBV7-6 and TRBJ2-3; 10 bases line up with TRBD2. CDR3 length: 16 amino acids. Germline CDR1 SGHVS, CDR2 FNYEAQ. V shed 5 bases and J 3 bases; nucleotides not matched to a gene: 8.

V and J are TRBV29-1 and TRBJ1-1; no firm D call. The CDR3 length is 12 residues. V was pared by 4 bases and J by 1 base, with 7 bases between. Per germline, CDR1 SQVTM and CDR2 ANQGSEA. The CDR3: CSVGRGNTEAFF. CDR3 sequence (DNA): TGCAGCGTTGGGCGTGGGAACACTGAAGCTTTCTTT.

The gene calls are TRBV6-1 and TRBJ2-7; 8 positions match TRBD2. Trimming removed 6 bases from V and 3 bases from J; junction bases left unmatched: 7. CDR1 is MNHNS and CDR2 is SASEGT in the germline V gene. There are 14 residues in the CDR3. The CDR3 reads CASSHGRGFYEQYF. The CDR3 region has the DNA TGTGCCAGCAGCCACGGGAGGGGTTTCTACGAGCAGTACTTC.

This clone occurred a few times. The chain uses TRBV18 and TRBJ1-1; D gene unclear. The CDR3 runs 13 residues. Germline assignment: CDR1 KGHSH and CDR2 LQKENI. The ends were cut back, 4 bases at V and 1 base at J, with 7 bases in the middle. This CDR3 is CASSLWGNTEAFF. Written as DNA, the CDR3 is TGTGCCAGCTCACTCTGGGGGAACACTGAAGCTTTCTTT.

The rearrangement uses TRBV27 and TRBJ1-5; D is uncertain. Trimming took 3 bases from V and 6 from J, leaving 15 bases between them. This CDR3 region has 15 residues. Germline CDR1 is MNHEY and CDR2 is SMNVEV (reference sequence). The CDR3 coding sequence is TGTGCCAGCAGTTTCGCCGGGGAGAGAGGTCAGCCCCAGCATTTT. Protein sequence: CASSFAGERGQPQHF.

The V call is TRBV19, the J call TRBJ2-3; 11 nucleotides agree with TRBD2. Trimming cost V 3 bases and J 3 bases; bases outside gene matches: 14. CDR1 is LNHDA, CDR2 SQIVND, per germline (reference sequence). The CDR3 is made up of 19 amino acids. CDR3 in amino acids: CASSITTPALAGGTDTQYF. CDR3 coding DNA: TGTGCCAGTAGTATCACCACGCCGGCTCTAGCGGGAGGAACAGATACGCAGTATTTT.

The chain couples TRBV5-4 to TRBJ1-2; D gene unclear. The CDR3 runs to 13 residues. Germline CDR1 reads SGHNT; CDR2 reads YYREEE (reference sequence). V was trimmed by 3 bases and J by 4 bases, leaving 10 bases between them. The DNA of the CDR3 is TGTGCCAGCAGCTATGAAGGATTCTATGGCTACACCTTC. Protein product: CASSYEGFYGYTF. The full variable domain, rest sourced from reference TRBV5-4 and TRBJ1-2, is ETGVTQSPTHLIKTRGQQVTLRCSSQSGHNTVSWYQQALGQGPQFIFQYYREEENGRGNFPPRFSGLQFPNYSSELNVNALELDDSALYLCASSYEGFYGYTFGSGTRLTVV.

The CDR3 DNA reads TGTGCTAGTGGTTTGCCCTACACACTCAGGGAAACAGGGACTAATGAAAAACTGTTTTTT. Encoded protein: CASGLPYTLRETGTNEKLFF. The chain employs TRBV12-5 and TRBJ1-4; D might be TRBD1 (6 bases). CDR3 length: 20 amino acids. Germline V lookup: CDR1 LGHNT, CDR2 FRNRAP. The ends were cut back, 2 bases at V and 2 bases at J, with 24 bases in the middle.

The J gene is TRBJ2-1, the V gene TRBV9; 7 bases fit TRBD1. The V gene's germline CDR1 is SGDLS and CDR2 YYNGEE. This CDR3 region has 14 residues. J lost 7 bases, V lost 0 bases, and 4 bases had no gene match. This CDR3 reads CASSVVAGGNEQFF. The CDR3, as DNA: TGTGCCAGCAGCGTAGTGGCAGGGGGTAATGAGCAGTTCTTC. Full variable domain (outside the CDR3, taken from reference TRBV9 and TRBJ2-1): DSGVTQTPKHLITATGQRVTLRCSPRSGDLSVYWYQQSLDQGLQFLIQYYNGEERAKGNILERFSAQQFPDLHSELNLSSLELGDSALYFCASSVVAGGNEQFFGPGTRLTVL.

CDR3 in amino acids: CASSPRGTSQETQYF. In DNA form, the CDR3 reads TGCGCCAGCAGCCCAAGGGGTACTAGTCAAGAGACCCAGTACTTC. V gene TRBV5-1 combines with J gene TRBJ2-5, with D tentatively TRBD1 or TRBD2 (5 bases each). Trimming shortened V by 4 bases and J by 2 bases, and 15 bases separated the two germline ends. Germline V gene sequence: CDR1 SGHRS, CDR2 YFSETQ. This CDR3 has 15 residues.

The chain is built from TRBV9 and TRBJ2-5; D is possibly TRBD2 (5 bases). The CDR3 totals 13 residues. The V and J ends lost 0 bases and 5 bases respectively, with 8 bases between them. Germline CDR1 SGDLS, CDR2 YYNGEE. In DNA, the CDR3 is TGTGCCAGCAGCGTAGCCGCGGGTGAGACCCAGTACTTC. Amino acids: CASSVAAGETQYF.

The chain has TRBV20-1 and TRBJ1-6; weak D call: TRBD1 (5 bases). Per germline, CDR1 DFQATT and CDR2 SNEGSKA (reference sequence). CDR3 length: 10 amino acids. V lost 6 bases and J lost 15, with 12 bases in between. The CDR3 nucleotides are TGCAGTGCGCTCCAGGGACTCCTCCACTTT. This encodes CSALQGLLHF.

The chain has TRBV9 and TRBJ1-3; D is ambiguous. V shed 4 bases and J shed 0 bases, with 14 bases lying between them. The CDR3 sequence is 16 residues long. Germline V gene data show CDR1 as SGDLS and CDR2 as YYNGEE. For the CDR3, the DNA is TGTGCCAGCAGCCCCACCGACGGGCTCTCTGGAAACACCATATATTTT. Its protein product is CASSPTDGLSGNTIYF. The full variable domain, its missing parts supplied by reference TRBV9 and TRBJ1-3, is DSGVTQTPKHLITATGQRVTLRCSPRSGDLSVYWYQQSLDQGLQFLIQYYNGEERAKGNILERFSAQQFPDLHSELNLSSLELGDSALYFCASSPTDGLSGNTIYFGEGSWLTVV.

The V call is TRBV11-2, the J call TRBJ2-2, with D possibly matching TRBD1 (6 bases). V was trimmed by 5 bases and J by 6 bases, leaving 13 bases between them. The CDR3 consists of 14 residues. The germline CDR1 and CDR2 sequences are SGHAT and FQNNGV. CDR3 nucleotide sequence: TGTGCCAGCAGCCATCTAGCAGGGGCCGGGGAGCTGTTTTTT. It encodes CASSHLAGAGELFF.

The chain combines TRBV7-2 with TRBJ2-3, with 11 bases that match TRBD2. The CDR3 consists of 14 residues. Per the germline V gene, CDR1 is SGHTA and CDR2 is FQGNSA. V lost 4 bases, J lost 12 bases, and 9 bases stayed unmatched. The DNA of the CDR3 is TGTGCCAGCAGCTCTGGACTAGCGGGCCTCCTCCAGTATTTT. Its translation is CASSSGLAGLLQYF.

This clone turned up a few times. V gene TRBV19 combines with J gene TRBJ1-5; D is unclear. CDR1 is LNHDA, CDR2 SQIVND, per germline (reference sequence). Deletions cut 3 bases from V and 3 bases from J, with 3 bases between. This CDR3 region has 12 residues. CDR3 sequence: CASSMYNQPQHF. The CDR3 DNA is TGTGCCAGTAGTATGTACAATCAGCCCCAGCATTTT.